This T cell receptor (beta chain) was captured by sequencing in a study of blood T cell repertoires in COVID-19 (dated by TCRdb to the early 2020s). The study in broad terms: Samples covering the acute and convalescent phases of COVID-19 were provided by collaborators in the United States, Italy and Spain. The repertoires were made available in a free public database intended to serve as a resource for research on the immune response to SARS-CoV-2. Sample metadata almost always included a de-identified subject ID, COVID-19 status, age in years and sex. Where available, HLA class I and class II types were taken from metadata supplied by the sample provider and were not determined by assay-based typing. Samples came from the ongoing ImmuneRACE study (first 160 participants) plus 1,254 subjects from 6 global collaborators. Deeply sampled blood TCRbeta repertoires from subjects exposed to, actively infected with, or recovered from COVID-19 were included in the dataset. The prospective study material was composed of cDNA or gDNA derived from T cells, B-cell-depleted T cells, or PBMCs.

The immunoSEQ Assay, a bias-controlled multiplex PCR, was used to amplify TCRbeta CDR3 regions from genomic DNA. Per the original workflow: Nucleated cell counts per sample were estimated from amplification of reference gene primers within the assay. To quantify the absolute abundance of each unique TCRbeta CDR3 rearrangement, sequence reads were collapsed and filtered. Productive Simpson clonality was computed per sample as the square root of Simpson's diversity index over productive rearrangements. TCRdb retrieved this table from immuneACCESS and kept in-frame rearrangements only. Not all clones are present; in checked studies, unresolved V genes account for under half, and no reason is known for the remainder. The V and J calls and clone size come from that table; D and trimming were worked out from the DNA. A total of some 160,000 clones appear in this sample, 84% of them only once. Together, the top ten hold roughly 2.7% of the sample.

One collaborating source in Seattle enrolled patients during active infection and followed them longitudinally through the course of disease. Whole blood was collected in K2EDTA tubes by collaborating institutions according to the institutions' own protocols. For TCRbeta analysis, collaborator samples were shipped as frozen whole blood, as isolated PBMCs, or as DNA extracted from either sample type. V was cut back by 5 bases and J by 6 bases, leaving a gap of 13 bases between them. Spanning cysteine to phenylalanine, the CDR3 consists of 13 amino acids. Only CDR3 DNA is held: 39 bases, read in frame from base 1. CDR1 and CDR2, looked up from the germline V gene, are MDHEN and SYDVKM. Comments on this clone: This receptor's antigen is unknown. Base-call qualities are not available, and no considerably larger clone is one nucleotide away.

General findings and caveats noted by the study authors: The quantity of clinical and demographic metadata differed by source and by participant and was supplied without curation.

The TCR was taken from a woman older than 75 with COVID-19, enrolled during active disease. This receptor chain uses TRBV28 and TRBJ1-2, with the D gene not clear enough to name. The source material was peripheral blood. At the DNA level, the sequence is TGTGCCAGCAGTCCAAGCGTCTGGGATGGCTACACCTTC. The resulting protein is CASSPSVWDGYTF.